This T cell receptor beta chain was found in a study of blood T cell repertoires in COVID-19. Profiled with immunoSEQ multiplex PCR; TCRdb holds only in-frame clones, not every one. The sample records tens of thousands of clones, roughly 90% being singletons. This clone was seen once. Sequenced sample: peripheral blood. The origin of this receptor is a woman in her sixties or seventies with acute or convalescent COVID-19.

The CDR3 DNA is TGTGCCAGCAGTTTAGAACAGCGGTATGAGCAGTTCTTC. Protein sequence: CASSLEQRYEQFF. The V call is TRBV12-3 or TRBV12-4, the J call TRBJ2-1; TRBD2 is a possible D gene (5 bases). With 1 base removed from V and 8 bases from J, the gap between germline ends came to 9 bases. The CDR3 covers 13 residues.